The 18 T cell receptor beta chains in this list originate from one sample, sequenced in a study of T-cell memory formation after mild COVID-19. From the 5' RACE reads, TCRdb called clonotypes with MiXCR, one entry per CDR3 protein. In the table there are roughly 350,000 distinct CDR3 sequences, roughly 21% of which are singletons. Sample: PBMCs or a T cell subset sorted from them (not recorded which). These receptors originate from an adult woman who had mild COVID-19 (a few samples of this study predate the infection). Cell type and time point are not known.

The chain employs TRBV20-1 and TRBJ2-1; D could derive from TRBD1 or TRBD2 (6 bases each). The germline V and J ends were trimmed by 6 bases and 8 bases, with 14 bases remaining between them. Germline V gene lookup returns CDR1 DFQATT and CDR2 SNEGSKA (reference sequence). CDR3 length: 12 residues. In nucleotides, the CDR3 is TGCAGTGCCGAGGGGGGCCTAGATGAGCAGTTCTTC. Its protein is CSAEGGLDEQFF.

This clonotype was observed a few times. The chain carries TRBV4-1 and TRBJ2-1; D not resolved. Trimming took off 0 bases at V and 3 bases at J, with 12 bases between the two ends. Germline loops: CDR1 MGHRA, CDR2 YSYEKL. This CDR3 is built from 16 residues. This chain's CDR3 is CASSQDIRPGYNEQFF. The DNA of the CDR3 is TGCGCCAGCAGCCAAGATATCAGGCCGGGCTACAATGAGCAGTTCTTC.

The rearrangement uses TRBV5-1 and TRBJ1-2; D might be TRBD1 (5 bases). V was clipped by 5 bases and J by 0 bases, with 8 bases between them. The germline V gene encodes CDR1 SGHRS and CDR2 YFSETQ. The CDR3 is 13 residues long. This CDR3 reads CASRGASNYGYTF. In nucleotides, the CDR3 is TGCGCCAGCAGAGGGGCCTCTAACTATGGCTACACCTTC.

This clonotype was observed many times. This sequence joins TRBV29-1 and TRBJ2-7; tentative D call: TRBD1 (5 bases). The CDR3 runs to 13 residues. Germline lookup yields CDR1 SQVTM and CDR2 ANQGSEA. Deletions cut 0 bases from V and 2 bases from J, with 8 bases between. CDR3 in amino acids: CSVEDRETYEQYF. The CDR3 DNA follows: TGCAGCGTTGAAGACAGGGAAACCTACGAGCAGTACTTC.

J is TRBJ2-2 and V is TRBV9; D might be TRBD2 (5 bases). CDR1 SGDLS and CDR2 YYNGEE come from the germline V gene. V dropped 2 bases and J dropped 1 base, with 9 bases sitting between them. The CDR3 has 15 amino acids. Here the CDR3 reads CASSVWEWNTGELFF. The CDR3 bases are TGTGCCAGCAGCGTCTGGGAGTGGAACACCGGGGAGCTGTTTTTT.

The J gene is TRBJ2-1, the V gene TRBV12-3 or TRBV12-4; a weak D match, TRBD1 (6 bases). V lost 6 bases to trimming and J lost 6 bases, with 9 bases between them. There are 12 residues in the CDR3. The CDR3 here is CASRPDSNEQFF. In nucleotides, the CDR3 is TGTGCCAGCAGGCCGGACAGCAATGAGCAGTTCTTC.

This clonotype was seen a few times. The chain uses TRBV5-5 and TRBJ2-2; 7 bases agree with TRBD1. In germline, CDR1 is SGHKS, CDR2 YYEKEE (reference sequence). Trimming at V came to 5 bases and at J to 5 bases, leaving 9 bases not matched to a gene. The CDR3 is made up of 15 amino acids. This CDR3 is CASSTRDSSTGELFF. The CDR3 coding sequence is TGTGCCAGCAGTACTCGGGACAGCAGTACCGGGGAGCTGTTTTTT.

The V gene is TRBV12-3 or TRBV12-4, the J gene TRBJ1-6, with 9 nucleotides matching TRBD1. The V gene end was trimmed by 7 bases and the J gene end by 10 bases; junction bases not matched to a gene: 11. CDR3 size: 15 residues. The CDR3 DNA reads as TGTGCCAGCACTCCCTTGGGACAGGGCCGCTCACCCCTCCACTTT. Amino acid sequence: CASTPLGQGRSPLHF.

The chain recombines TRBV7-9 with TRBJ1-2; D call uncertain. Germline V CDR1 and CDR2: SEHNR, FQNEAQ (reference sequence). CDR3 size: 11 residues. V lost 3 bases and J 8 bases, leaving 7 bases between the germline ends. The CDR3 DNA is TGTGCCAGCAGCTTCGATTCCGGCTACACCTTC. It encodes CASSFDSGYTF. Looking up the rest from reference TRBV7-9 and TRBJ1-2 gives the full variable domain: DTGVSQNPRHKITKRGQNVTFRCDPISEHNRLYWYRQTLGQGPEFLTYFQNEAQLEKSRLLSDRFSAERPKGSFSTLEIQRTEQGDSAMYLCASSFDSGYTFGSGTRLTVV.

This clonotype was observed a single time. The chain carries TRBV6-5 and TRBJ2-5, with D unclear. The length of the CDR3 is 14 residues. Trimming cost V 0 bases and J 4 bases, with 9 bases left between them. Germline V CDR1 and CDR2: MNHEY, SVGAGI. The CDR3 region is CASSYSIRRETQYF. Here the CDR3 DNA reads TGTGCCAGCAGTTACTCGATACGGCGAGAGACCCAGTACTTC.

The sample holds many counts of this clonotype. The rearrangement links TRBV4-2 to TRBJ2-1; 14 nucleotides line up with TRBD2. CDR1 and CDR2 from the germline V gene are LGHNA and YNFKEQ. The trim removed 2 bases at V and 8 bases at J, leaving 5 bases unmatched. This CDR3 region has 16 residues. CDR3 sequence: CASSQSGTSGSDEQFF. Written as DNA, the CDR3 is TGTGCCAGCAGCCAATCCGGGACTAGCGGGAGCGATGAGCAGTTCTTC.

The table lists this clonotype with many counts. The genes are TRBV5-1 and TRBJ2-5, with no clear D. CDR3 length: 11 residues. Trimming cost V 2 bases and J 5 bases, with 4 bases left between them. Germline CDR1 SGHRS, CDR2 YFSETQ. The CDR3 protein is CASSFAETQYF. CDR3 in DNA: TGCGCCAGCAGCTTTGCGGAGACCCAGTACTTC.

This clonotype was observed a few times. The chain has TRBV7-7 and TRBJ2-7; 8 bases are shared with TRBD1. The junction had 3 bases not matched to a gene; V was cut back by 3 bases and J by 5 bases. Germline CDR1 and CDR2: SSHAT and FNYEAQ (reference sequence). This CDR3 comprises 13 residues. The CDR3 DNA reads TGTGCCAGCAGCTTCGCGGACAGGGACGAGCAGTACTTC. Its protein is CASSFADRDEQYF.

V gene TRBV11-2 combines with J gene TRBJ1-2, with unresolved D. The V and J ends lost 1 base and 6 bases respectively, with 6 bases between them. Germline V gene lookup returns CDR1 SGHAT and CDR2 FQNNGV. The CDR3 has 12 amino acids. The CDR3: CASSLAGNGYTF. The CDR3 nucleotides are TGTGCCAGCAGCTTAGCCGGGAATGGCTACACCTTC.

This clonotype was found a few times. V and J are TRBV7-9 and TRBJ2-1; no reliable D call. The V gene's germline CDR1 is SEHNR and CDR2 FQNEAQ (reference sequence). Trimming removed 1 base from V and 8 bases from J, with 9 bases in between. This CDR3 comprises 13 residues. The CDR3 region is CASSLGDLDEQFF. Written as DNA, the CDR3 is TGTGCCAGCAGCTTAGGAGACCTAGATGAGCAGTTCTTC.

This clonotype came up a few times. The chain is built from TRBV5-1 and TRBJ2-3; 9 bases map to TRBD1. This CDR3 has 15 amino acids. Germline CDR1 SGHRS, CDR2 YFSETQ. V shed 4 bases, J shed 4 bases, and the junction held 7 bases outside the gene matches. CDR3 residues: CASSGRDRVPDTQYF. The CDR3 bases are TGCGCCAGCAGCGGTCGGGACAGGGTCCCAGATACGCAGTATTTT.

The CDR3 region is CASSLRETGEQYF. The CDR3 nucleotides read TGTGCCAGCAGCCTTAGGGAGACTGGGGAGCAGTACTTC. This chain uses TRBV12-3 or TRBV12-4 with TRBJ2-7; D is perhaps TRBD2 (5 bases). The CDR3 totals 13 residues. Trimming stripped 6 bases from V and 7 bases from J, with 16 bases between.

This clonotype was recorded a few times. The rearrangement joins TRBV7-9 to TRBJ2-1; D is uncertain. In germline, CDR1 is SEHNR, CDR2 FQNEAQ (reference sequence). Trimming left V 5 bases short and J 6 bases short, with 8 bases between. There are 12 residues in the CDR3. For the CDR3, the DNA is TGTGCCAGCAGCCTCGGTTTCAATGAGCAGTTCTTC. Encoded protein: CASSLGFNEQFF.